The TCR beta chain described here comes from a study of blood T cell repertoires in COVID-19. The wider study: The study drew acute and convalescent COVID-19 samples from the United States, Italy and Spain. In each case, the material was cDNA or gDNA derived from T cells, B-cell-depleted T cells, or PBMCs.

Original processing notes: Amplification with reference gene primers provided the estimates of nucleated cell counts. Generated by immunoSEQ multiplex PCR, the TCRdb table keeps only in-frame clones and is missing some. V and J calls and clone size are those listed in that table; D and trimming were worked out from the DNA. Counted here are under 150,000 clones, 60% to 85% occurring once; the ten biggest clones make up about a fifth. In its sample, this clone was seen a few times. V lost 9 bases and J 1 base, leaving 18 bases between the germline ends. The length of the CDR3 is 15 residues. Germline V gene lookup returns CDR1 SGHTA and CDR2 FQGNSA.

This clonotype was sampled from a man of 80 years or more with acute or convalescent COVID-19. J is TRBJ1-1 and V is TRBV7-2; TRBD1 is a possible D gene (6 bases). Sequenced sample: peripheral blood. CDR3 sequence reads: CASSLRGQTNTEAFF. The CDR3 DNA is TGTGCCAGTTCCCTGCGTGGACAGACGAACACTGAAGCTTTCTTT.